Listed below are T cell receptor beta chains from one sample, sequenced in a study of Graves' ophthalmopathy and Graves' hyperthyroidism. Using its own MiXCR run on the multiplex PCR reads, TCRdb lists one record per CDR3 protein. This sample has approximately 210,000 distinct CDR3 sequences, with roughly 21% found just once. Sequenced: peripheral blood. The receptors were gathered from a woman in her fifties or sixties with Graves' ophthalmopathy. Both conserved end residues are part of each CDR3. A D gene is named only where the DNA matches it firmly. Clone size is stated in some rows and not others, as once, few, many or a class when expanded.

d_call	v_call	clone_size	j_call	cdr3_nt	cdr3_aa
TRBD2	TRBV7-8	many	TRBJ2-7	TGTGCCAGCAGCATCAGCGGGGGGCTCTACGAGCAGTACTTC	CASSISGGLYEQYF
-	TRBV6-1	many	TRBJ1-2	TGTGCCAGCAGTCCCGGACAGAGCCCAATTAACTATGGCTACACCTTC	CASSPGQSPINYGYTF
TRBD2	TRBV5-1	-	TRBJ2-2	TGCGCCAGCAGCGGACGCCCCCCTAGCGGGACAACCGGGGAGCTGTTTTTT	CASSGRPPSGTTGELFF
-	TRBV4-1	-	TRBJ2-4	TGCGCCAGCAGCCAAGTGCTAACAATAGCCAAAAACATTCAGTACTTC	CASSQVLTIAKNIQYF
-	TRBV6-5	many	TRBJ2-5	TGTGCCAGCAGTTACTCGGGGGGGACCCAGTACTTC	CASSYSGGTQYF
-	TRBV3-1	many	TRBJ1-3	TGTGCCAGCAGCCAAGATTTGGGGGCTGGAAACACCATATATTTT	CASSQDLGAGNTIYF
-	TRBV9	many	TRBJ2-7	TGTGCCAGCAGCGTAGGCCGCGGTCGCTACGAGCAGTACTTC	CASSVGRGRYEQYF
-	TRBV2	many	TRBJ2-7	TGTGCCAGCAGTGAAGTTGGGACGGGTTACGAGCAGTACTTC	CASSEVGTGYEQYF
-	TRBV12-3/TRBV12-4	few	TRBJ2-3	TGTGCCAGCAGTTTAGCGGGAGGCCCCACAGATACGCAGTATTTT	CASSLAGGPTDTQYF
TRBD1	TRBV20-1	many	TRBJ1-2	TGCAGTGCTAAGGCAATTTCCGGGACAGCGGATGGCTACACCTTC	CSAKAISGTADGYTF
TRBD1	TRBV12-3/TRBV12-4	many	TRBJ1-2	TGTGCCAGCAGTTTAGCCGGGACAGCTTCCCATGGCTACACCTTC	CASSLAGTASHGYTF
TRBD1	TRBV11-2	few	TRBJ2-7	TGTGCCAGCAGCCCGGTCTCGGGACAGTCCTACGAGCAGTACTTC	CASSPVSGQSYEQYF
-	TRBV6-7	-	TRBJ1-5	TGTGCCAGCAGTTCGCCGAGGGGGGGCCGCAGGGAGCATAGCAATCAGCCCCAGCATTTT	CASSSPRGGRREHSNQPQHF
TRBD2	TRBV12-3/TRBV12-4	many	TRBJ2-5	TGTGCCAGCGCTCGGGGGGGACTCAGGGAGACCCAGTACTTC	CASARGGLRETQYF
-	TRBV3-1	-	TRBJ2-5	TGTGCCAGCAGCCTCAGGGGCGCGACCGGGACCCAGTACTTC	CASSLRGATGTQYF
-	TRBV6-5	many	TRBJ1-5	TGTGCCAGCAGTTACTCTCAGGGAGGGGTATTCAATCAGCCCCAGCATTTT	CASSYSQGGVFNQPQHF
TRBD2	TRBV28	many	TRBJ2-5	TGTGCCATACAGACTAGCGCGGCTTGGATACAAGAGACCCAGTACTTC	CAIQTSAAWIQETQYF
TRBD1	TRBV6-1	many	TRBJ1-2	TGTGCCAGCAGTGATCCGGACAGGGCGGTAGGCTACACCTTC	CASSDPDRAVGYTF
TRBD1	TRBV6-1	-	TRBJ1-2	TGTGCCAGCAGCTCGACAGGGTTTCGGGGCTACACCTTC	CASSSTGFRGYTF
-	TRBV6-5	many	TRBJ1-5	TGTGCCAGCGTTGGCAATCAGCCCCAGCATTTT	CASVGNQPQHF
-	TRBV5-1	few	TRBJ2-5	TGCGCCAGCAGGTCGGAAGAGACCCAGTACTTC	CASRSEETQYF
TRBD1	TRBV2	many	TRBJ1-6	TGTGCCAGCAGAGACAGGGCGCCTAATTCACCCCTCCACTTT	CASRDRAPNSPLHF
-	TRBV10-1	many	TRBJ2-7	TGCGCCAGTATTGACAGCACCTACGAGCAGTACTTC	CASIDSTYEQYF
-	TRBV7-3	-	TRBJ2-2	TGTGCCAGCAGCTCCACCGACCAGGGTACCGGGGTGCTGTCTTTT	CASSSTDQGTGVLSF
-	TRBV2	many	TRBJ1-2	TGTGCCGGACATGAGGCTGGCTACACCTTC	CAGHEAGYTF
-	TRBV7-6	-	TRBJ2-7	TGTGCCAGCAGCCCCGGGGTGGGCAGGGGCTCCTACGAGCAGTACTTC	CASSPGVGRGSYEQYF
-	TRBV20-1	many	TRBJ1-2	TGCAGTGCTCTGGACCGCCCAGGCTATGGCTACACCTTC	CSALDRPGYGYTF
TRBD1	TRBV6-5	many	TRBJ2-7	TGTGCCAGCAGTATCGCCGGGACAGGGCCCTACGAGCAGTACTTC	CASSIAGTGPYEQYF
-	TRBV12-3/TRBV12-4	-	TRBJ2-6	TGTGCCAGCAGTTTAAATCCTCGGGCGCCAGGGGCCAACGTCCTGACTTTC	CASSLNPRAPGANVLTF
-	TRBV7-3	once	TRBJ2-7	TGTGCCAGCAGCACCCAACACAGGGTCGAGCAGTACTTC	CASSTQHRVEQYF